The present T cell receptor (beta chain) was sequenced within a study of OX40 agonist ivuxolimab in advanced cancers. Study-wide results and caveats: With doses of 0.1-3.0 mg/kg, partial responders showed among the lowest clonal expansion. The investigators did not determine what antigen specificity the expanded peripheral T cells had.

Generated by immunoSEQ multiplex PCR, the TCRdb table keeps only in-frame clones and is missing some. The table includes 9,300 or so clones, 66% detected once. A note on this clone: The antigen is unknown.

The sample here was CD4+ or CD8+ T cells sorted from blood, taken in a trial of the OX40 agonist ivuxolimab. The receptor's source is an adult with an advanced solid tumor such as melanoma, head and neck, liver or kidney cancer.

This CDR3 is CASAGTGSNEQFF. CDR3 DNA sequence: TGCGCCAGCGCCGGGACAGGGTCCAATGAGCAGTTCTTC. The rearrangement joins TRBV4-1 to TRBJ2-1; 9 positions agree with TRBD1. The CDR3 has 13 residues. CDR1 and CDR2 from the germline V gene are MGHRA and YSYEKL. Losses at the gene ends were 8 bases for V and 6 bases for J; bases not matched to a gene: 5.